Below, one TCR beta chain is given with its context. This sample stems from a study of blood T cell repertoires in COVID-19. Turning to the study itself: Sample material is recorded as cDNA or gDNA derived from T cells, B-cell-depleted T cells, or PBMCs.

TCRdb keeps only in-frame clones here, not all; method: immunoSEQ multiplex PCR. The profile shows fewer than 150,000 clones, approximately 80% of them singletons. CDR3 length equals 13 residues. The V gene lost 3 bases and the J gene lost 1 base, with 6 bases spanning the gap. The TCR sequence derives from a human donor in a cohort sampled during active COVID-19. The V gene is TRBV12-3 or TRBV12-4, the J gene TRBJ1-2; D remains ambiguous. Material: peripheral blood. The CDR3 nucleotides are TGTGCCAGCAGTTTCGTCGGTAACTATGGCTACACCTTC. Protein: CASSFVGNYGYTF.